The source of this T cell receptor (beta chain) is a study of blood T cells in healthy people across ages. Study observations and caveats: What prevented conclusive comparison of naive and antigen-experienced cells was that PBMCs were unsorted.

Per sample, extraction of total RNA gave at least 6 micrograms in every case. This clonotype has more than one count but fewer than ten. The antigen remains undetermined. V was clipped by 10 bases and J by 2 bases; unmatched bases: 8. CDR1 and CDR2 (germline): SGDLS, YYNGEE. The CDR3 consists of 13 residues. Then a second PCR, running about 7 to 11 cycles, was carried out with a sample-barcoded 5' primer and a J-beta primer mix. TCRdb processed the 5' RACE reads anew with MiXCR; each CDR3 protein has one entry. The sample yields about 1 million distinct CDR3 sequences, 45% seen once. The TCR comes from a woman in her fifties or sixties in good health. The genes are TRBV9 and TRBJ2-7; 8 bases line up with TRBD2. The sequenced sample was blood. The CDR3 loop reads CASASGQTYEQYF. CDR3 DNA: TGTGCCTCGGCTAGCGGGCAAACCTACGAGCAGTACTTC.